Presented here are 10 T cell receptor beta chains from one specimen sequenced in a study of long-term antiretroviral therapy in people with HIV. Sequencing relied on immunoSEQ assay v3.0, run at survey level. Profiling relied on immunoSEQ multiplex PCR, and the TCRdb table lists in-frame clones only, not all of them. The table has about 16,000 clones, less than 80% seen once. Sample: unsorted PBMCs, taken 1.5 years before starting antiretroviral therapy. The receptor source for this set is a woman aged 50 to 60 with HIV.

This clone was observed a handful of times. V is TRBV5-1 and J is TRBJ1-4; no definite D call. The length of the CDR3 is 16 residues. The V end lost 0 bases, the J end lost 0 bases, and 9 bases lay between the germline ends. Germline CDR1 and CDR2: SGHRS and YFSETQ. CDR3 DNA: TGCGCCAGCAGCTTGGAGGAGTGGTCAACTAATGAAAAACTGTTTTTT. Translated: CASSLEEWSTNEKLFF.

The chain links TRBV11-2 to TRBJ1-2, with a weak D call TRBD1 (5 bases). Germline values: CDR1 SGHAT, CDR2 FQNNGV. This CDR3 comprises 15 residues. The V gene lost 5 bases and the J gene lost 2 bases, with 15 bases spanning the gap. The CDR3 DNA reads as TGTGCCAGCAGCAGCCGGGGGGGTTTGAACTATGGCTACACCTTC. Its protein is CASSSRGGLNYGYTF. Full variable domain (outside the CDR3, taken from reference TRBV11-2 and TRBJ1-2): EAGVAQSPRYKIIEKRQSVAFWCNPISGHATLYWYQQILGQGPKLLIQFQNNGVVDDSQLPKDRFSAERLKGVDSTLKIQPAKLEDSAVYLCASSSRGGLNYGYTFGSGTRLTVV.

The chain joins TRBV18 to TRBJ2-1, with 7 nucleotides matching TRBD1. The germline V gene has CDR1 KGHSH and CDR2 LQKENI. The CDR3 consists of 13 residues. The junction had 3 bases not matched to a gene; V was cut back by 6 bases and J by 4 bases. CDR3 sequence (DNA): TGTGCCAGCTCGGGGACAGCATACAATGAGCAGTTCTTC. Its translation is CASSGTAYNEQFF.

The CDR3 spells CASSSGGSYEQYF. In DNA, the CDR3 is TGTGCCAGCTCCTCTGGGGGCTCCTACGAGCAGTACTTC. V and J are TRBV28 and TRBJ2-7, with D perhaps given as TRBD1 or TRBD2 (5 bases each). The V end lost 8 bases, the J end lost 0 bases, and 11 bases lay between the germline ends. Germline CDR1 is MDHEN and CDR2 is SYDVKM. CDR3 length equals 13 residues. Full variable domain (remainder filled in from reference TRBV28 and TRBJ2-7): DVKVTQSSRYLVKRTGEKVFLECVQDMDHENMFWYRQDPGLGLRLIYFSYDVKMKEKGDIPEGYSVSREKKERFSLILESASTNQTSMYLCASSSGGSYEQYFGPGTRLTVT.

The chain combines TRBV4-1 with TRBJ1-3; D gene unclear. The CDR3 is 15 amino acids. From germline, CDR1 is MGHRA and CDR2 YSYEKL. V was cut by 5 bases and J by 0 bases, with 11 bases left in between. The chain's CDR3 is CASSGRQVSGNTIYF. The CDR3 nucleotides read TGCGCCAGCAGCGGGAGACAAGTCTCTGGAAACACCATATATTTT.

The rearrangement links TRBV7-9 to TRBJ1-5; 8 nucleotides line up with TRBD1. CDR3 size: 16 residues. Losses at the gene ends were 4 bases for V and 2 bases for J; bases not matched to a gene: 7. The germline gives CDR1 SEHNR, CDR2 FQNEAQ (reference sequence). DNA of the CDR3: TGTGCCAGCAGCTCCGGCGCAGGGGGCGGCAATCAGCCCCAGCATTTT. It encodes CASSSGAGGGNQPQHF.

The chain carries TRBV6-6 and TRBJ2-5; 11 nucleotides align to TRBD1. CDR3 length: 16 residues. The J segment lost 2 bases and the V segment lost 1 base, leaving 3 bases of the junction unmatched. CDR1 is MNHNY, CDR2 SVGAGI, per germline (reference sequence). The CDR3 here is CASSYWTGGGQETQYF. DNA for the CDR3: TGTGCCAGCAGTTACTGGACAGGGGGCGGACAAGAGACCCAGTACTTC.

The V call is TRBV5-1, the J call TRBJ1-5; the D is unclear. Trimming took 4 bases from V and 0 from J, leaving 11 bases between them. Per germline, CDR1 SGHRS and CDR2 YFSETQ. The CDR3 is 15 residues long. This chain's CDR3 is CASSLDGHSNQPQHF. The DNA for the CDR3 is TGCGCCAGCAGCCTGGACGGTCATAGCAATCAGCCCCAGCATTTT.

This clone appeared a single time. This sequence joins TRBV9 and TRBJ2-7; D call uncertain. Germline values: CDR1 SGDLS, CDR2 YYNGEE. Trimming removed 5 bases from V and 3 bases from J, with 15 bases in between. The CDR3 has 14 residues. As DNA, the CDR3 is TGTGCCAGCAGGTTGCTAGGGCAACTCTACGAGCAGTACGTC. Amino acid sequence: CASRLLGQLYEQYV.

The chain couples TRBV29-1 to TRBJ2-1; the D gene is possibly TRBD2 (7 bases). The V end lost 4 bases, the J end lost 6 bases, and 19 bases lay between the germline ends. The CDR3 runs to 15 residues. Germline-derived CDR1 and CDR2 are SQVTM and ANQGSEA. This CDR3 is CSVVVRGGWGNEQFF. DNA for the CDR3: TGCAGCGTTGTAGTTAGGGGGGGGTGGGGCAATGAGCAGTTCTTC.